Listed below are T cell receptor beta chains from one sample, sequenced in a study of response to subunit inactivated influenza vaccine. TCRdb used MiXCR to reprocess the RT-PCR reads, holding one entry per CDR3 protein. Of about 570,000 distinct CDR3 sequences in the sample, about 11% were seen once. These data were also reused for a study on T cells expressing NK-cell markers.

The sample in question was PBMCs from blood, obtained on the day of vaccination. The receptors originated from a man in his fifties who received an inactivated influenza vaccine. Each CDR3 is given without its conserved first and last residue. Clone size is not always given. Where it is, it says once, few, many or a class for expanded clones.

v_call	j_call	clone_size	cdr3_aa
TRBV7-6	TRBJ2-1	few	ASSLSGAIPTYNEQF
TRBV20-1	TRBJ2-7	many	SARTSGSYEQY
TRBV13	TRBJ2-7	-	ASSLGSGNNYEQY
TRBV14	TRBJ2-4	-	ASSPGTATWDIQY
TRBV5-1	TRBJ2-3	many	ASSRDRGTDTQY
TRBV9	TRBJ2-5	many	ASSVRQEGTQY
TRBV3-1	TRBJ1-6	-	ASSQDGHSDSPLH
TRBV5-1	TRBJ1-2	-	ASSSASWEAYGYT
TRBV20-1	TRBJ2-5	-	SAFPLGRGETQY
TRBV25-1	TRBJ2-3	-	ASSVPWAGVEDTQY
TRBV20-1	TRBJ1-6	few	SARRQGDNSPLH
TRBV6-4	TRBJ2-3	few	ASSSQGARTDTQY
TRBV7-9	TRBJ2-2	-	ASSPPDSDGELF
TRBV24-1	TRBJ2-5	-	ATSPNKRYQETQY
TRBV7-2	TRBJ2-7	-	ASRLVAGASYEQY
TRBV21-1	TRBJ2-7	few	ASSRVQLYEQY
TRBV5-1	TRBJ1-2	many	ASSLERGTHGYT
TRBV6-1	TRBJ2-1	few	ASQWTEGMEQF
TRBV12-3/TRBV12-4	TRBJ1-1	-	ASKLKAGPAF
TRBV6-2/TRBV6-3	TRBJ2-1	few	ASSFVRSLSYNEQF
TRBV12-3/TRBV12-4	TRBJ2-3	-	ASSRYRQGRDTQY
TRBV2	TRBJ2-4	few	ASMQLALGKNIQY
TRBV10-2	TRBJ1-6	-	ASSETGTGVSPLH
TRBV29-1	TRBJ2-7	-	SVLRTGVEQY
TRBV5-1	TRBJ1-1	few	ASSRGQSTEAF
TRBV27	TRBJ1-2	-	ASSLLAGKNYGYT
TRBV4-2	TRBJ2-1	few	ASSQDRTSGRRNEQF
TRBV3-1	TRBJ1-5	few	ASSQSTSNQPQH
TRBV2	TRBJ2-2	-	ASTMGQATGELF
TRBV10-3	TRBJ1-5	few	AISEFQGRLGNQPQH
TRBV5-1	TRBJ2-5	few	ASSFRDPDQETQY
TRBV5-1	TRBJ2-3	many	ASSYKGSSTDTQY
TRBV5-1	TRBJ2-3	-	ASSWPTGRRTDTQY
TRBV3-1	TRBJ1-6	-	ASSQVPGISYNSPLH
TRBV28	TRBJ1-2	-	ASSSTGLRGYT
TRBV5-6	TRBJ1-1	many	ASSLIQELGYTEAF
TRBV20-1	TRBJ1-2	-	SPQGTNYGYT
TRBV20-1	TRBJ1-2	-	SATRDRDLLGYGYT
TRBV20-1	TRBJ2-3	few	SAREVSGGRGTDTQY
TRBV5-1	TRBJ2-5	-	ASSHEDRGETQY
TRBV12-3/TRBV12-4	TRBJ1-3	-	ASSLPPGDLLHLSGNTIY
TRBV20-1	TRBJ1-3	few	SAGTGNSGNTIY
TRBV10-3	TRBJ2-5	many	AISDLGGRQETQY
TRBV28	TRBJ2-7	few	ASSTLPRRSGRGRSYEQY
TRBV6-2/TRBV6-3	TRBJ1-1	-	ASRKTDTEAF
TRBV15	TRBJ1-4	-	ATSRPTEVEKLF